The T cell receptor (beta chain) described here comes from a study of cytomegalovirus exposure and HLA in healthy donors. General study findings and limits: A few chains tied to CMV proved CMV antigen-specific in vitro.

Germline V CDR1 and CDR2: GTSNPN, SVGIG (reference sequence). The CDR3 consists of 14 residues. V dropped 0 bases and J dropped 0 bases, with 9 bases sitting between them. In the PCR, 60 Vbeta and 13 Jbeta primers were used. Sequenced by immunoSEQ multiplex PCR; TCRdb stores in-frame clones only, minus some. The sample has about 110,000 clones; about 70% are singletons. Note on this clone: What it binds is not known.

The receptor was derived from a man aged 30 to 45 in good health and CMV-seronegative. Sequencing was performed on PBMCs. The rearrangement links TRBV30 to TRBJ2-7; D perhaps matches TRBD2 (5 bases). CDR3 bases: TGTGCCTGGAGTGTACCTGGGAGCTCCTACGAGCAGTACTTC. This gives the protein CAWSVPGSSYEQYF.